The next 17 T cell receptor beta chains were all read from a single sample in a study of brain T cells in children with intractable seizures. Sample time point: blood from clinic visit 5 months post-surgery; TSC patient then seizure free. Assay: immunoSEQ multiplex PCR; the TCRdb copy retains only in-frame clones and omits some. Among 300,000 to 400,000 clones listed, 93% were seen once. Sample: peripheral blood, taken about 5 months after surgery. Receptors were obtained from a boy in the first two years of life with tuberous sclerosis and intractable seizures.

The rearrangement links TRBV27 to TRBJ1-3; D is possibly TRBD1 (6 bases). Between the trimmed V and J ends, which lost 6 bases and 0 bases, there was a span of 24 bases. The germline CDR1 and CDR2 sequences are MNHEY and SMNVEV (reference sequence). The CDR3 is 19 amino acids. The CDR3 loop reads CASSSILDQTGPSGNTIYF. Written as DNA, the CDR3 is TGTGCCAGCAGCTCTATCCTCGATCAGACAGGCCCCTCTGGAAACACCATATATTTT.

The V call is TRBV30, the J call TRBJ1-4; possible D gene TRBD1, 6 bases. Trimming took off 5 bases at V and 5 bases at J, with 15 bases between the two ends. The CDR3 runs 14 residues. Germline CDR1 and CDR2: GTSNPN and SVGIG (reference sequence). The CDR3 protein is CAWRPGDWNEKLFF. The CDR3 DNA reads as TGTGCCTGGCGACCAGGGGACTGGAATGAAAAACTGTTTTTT.

The genes are TRBV5-6 and TRBJ1-5; 9 bases align to TRBD1. The germline gives CDR1 SGHDT, CDR2 YYEEEE. CDR3 length: 14 residues. V was pared by 4 bases and J by 2 bases, with 1 base of the junction left unmatched. The CDR3 coding sequence is TGTGCCAGCAGCCGGGACAGGGGCAATCAGCCCCAGCATTTT. This codes for CASSRDRGNQPQHF. The whole variable domain, filled in from reference TRBV5-6 and TRBJ1-5, reads DAGVTQSPTHLIKTRGQQVTLRCSPKSGHDTVSWYQQALGQGPQFIFQYYEEEERQRGNFPDRFSGHQFPNYSSELNVNALLLGDSALYLCASSRDRGNQPQHFGDGTRLSIL.

This chain joins TRBV19 and TRBJ2-1; 12 nucleotides align to TRBD2. Trimming took 6 bases from V and 2 from J; bases not matched to a gene: 5. The CDR3 length is 16 residues. Germline loops: CDR1 LNHDA, CDR2 SQIVND (reference sequence). The CDR3 DNA reads TGTGCCAGTAGCCCCGGACTAGCGGGGCCCTACAATGAGCAGTTCTTC. It yields the protein CASSPGLAGPYNEQFF.

This chain joins TRBV11-2 and TRBJ1-5; D remains unclear. Trimming pared 1 base from V and 0 bases from J, leaving 10 bases between. The germline V gene encodes CDR1 SGHAT and CDR2 FQNNGV. The CDR3 runs to 16 residues. The DNA for the CDR3 is TGTGCCAGCAGCTTAGGAACAAAGAATAGCAATCAGCCCCAGCATTTT. It is translated as CASSLGTKNSNQPQHF. The whole variable domain, filled in from reference TRBV11-2 and TRBJ1-5, reads EAGVAQSPRYKIIEKRQSVAFWCNPISGHATLYWYQQILGQGPKLLIQFQNNGVVDDSQLPKDRFSAERLKGVDSTLKIQPAKLEDSAVYLCASSLGTKNSNQPQHFGDGTRLSIL.

This chain joins TRBV13 and TRBJ2-1; D tentatively fits TRBD1 or TRBD2 (5 bases each). Germline V gene data show CDR1 as PRHDT and CDR2 as FYEKMQ (reference sequence). Trimming took off 5 bases at V and 9 bases at J, with 20 bases between the two ends. This CDR3 comprises 15 residues. Here the CDR3 DNA reads TGTGCCAGCAGCCCCAGGGAGCCCCTATTGGGTGAGCAGTTCTTC. This sequence encodes CASSPREPLLGEQFF.

This chain joins TRBV2 and TRBJ1-1; no clear D. Between the trimmed V and J ends, which lost 2 bases and 1 base, there was a span of 14 bases. The CDR3 consists of 16 residues. The V gene's germline CDR1 is SNHLY and CDR2 FYNNEI. CDR3 in DNA: TGTGCCAGCAGTGAATGGACCCGGACCGAGAACACTGAAGCTTTCTTT. Translating it yields CASSEWTRTENTEAFF. The full variable domain, its missing parts supplied by reference TRBV2 and TRBJ1-1, is EPEVTQTPSHQVTQMGQEVILRCVPISNHLYFYWYRQILGQKVEFLVSFYNNEISEKSEIFDDQFSVERPDGSNFTLKIRSTKLEDSAMYFCASSEWTRTENTEAFFGQGTRLTVV.

The chain links TRBV7-2 to TRBJ1-2; no reliable D call. In germline, CDR1 is SGHTA, CDR2 FQGNSA. This CDR3 region has 14 residues. V was pared by 2 bases and J by 1 base, with 8 bases between. DNA of the CDR3: TGTGCCAGCAGCTTATCCGACATTAACTATGGCTACACCTTC. Its protein product is CASSLSDINYGYTF.

The chain is built from TRBV9 and TRBJ1-5; maybe TRBD1 (6 bases). CDR1 is SGDLS and CDR2 is YYNGEE in the germline V gene. The CDR3 is 14 residues long. V shed 0 bases and J shed 3 bases, with 7 bases lying between them. The CDR3 nucleotides read TGTGCCAGCAGCGTAGCAGGGGCCAATCAGCCCCAGCATTTT. Translation: CASSVAGANQPQHF.

This clone occurred once. This chain connects TRBV28 to TRBJ1-2, with a tentative D call TRBD1 (5 bases). The ends were cut back, 6 bases at V and 4 bases at J, with 12 bases in the middle. Germline CDR1 reads MDHEN; CDR2 reads SYDVKM. This CDR3 region has 13 residues. The CDR3 loop reads CASRTEDSYGYTF. CDR3 nucleotide sequence: TGTGCCAGCAGAACTGAAGACAGCTATGGCTACACCTTC.

The chain is built from TRBV3-1 (or the pseudogene TRBV3-2) and TRBJ2-5, with a weak D call TRBD2 (6 bases). Germline CDR1 is LGHDT and CDR2 is YNNKEL (reference sequence). V shed 1 base and J shed 2 bases, with 11 bases lying between them. The CDR3 is made up of 15 amino acids. The CDR3 sequence: CASSQVGGTQETQYF. The CDR3 DNA follows: TGTGCCAGCAGCCAAGTTGGCGGGACGCAAGAGACCCAGTACTTC.

The CDR3 protein is CAISERAANQPQHF. DNA of the CDR3: TGTGCCATCAGTGAGAGGGCAGCCAATCAGCCCCAGCATTTT. J is TRBJ1-5 and V is TRBV10-3; D gene uncertain. V was trimmed by 2 bases and J by 3 bases, leaving 8 bases between them. This CDR3 is 14 amino acids long. The germline gives CDR1 ENHRY, CDR2 SYGVKD.

This chain joins TRBV5-5 and TRBJ2-7; TRBD1 matches at 8 bases. Germline-derived CDR1 and CDR2 are SGHKS and YYEKEE (reference sequence). J lost 3 bases, V lost 4 bases, and 6 bases had no gene match. The CDR3 runs to 14 residues. The CDR3 loop is CASSAGTGYYEQYF. As DNA, the CDR3 is TGTGCCAGCAGCGCGGGGACAGGATACTACGAGCAGTACTTC.

The chain couples TRBV7-2 to TRBJ2-1; D call uncertain. This CDR3 comprises 16 residues. Trimming removed 1 base at V and 4 bases at J, with 14 bases between. The germline V gene encodes CDR1 SGHTA and CDR2 FQGNSA. CDR3 residues: CASSLVPGLGYNEQFF. CDR3 DNA sequence: TGTGCCAGCAGCTTAGTGCCGGGTCTTGGGTACAATGAGCAGTTCTTC.

This chain links TRBV5-4 with TRBJ1-4; TRBD1 matches 8 bases. V gave up 0 bases and J gave up 8 bases; unmatched junction bases: 9. The CDR3 length is 16 residues. Per the germline V gene, CDR1 is SGHNT and CDR2 is YYREEE (reference sequence). The CDR3 DNA follows: TGTGCCAGCAGCTTGGGCGGACAGGGAGAAAGGGAAAAACTGTTTTTT. Translation: CASSLGGQGEREKLFF.

This chain connects TRBV5-6 to TRBJ2-4; D is possibly TRBD1 or TRBD2 (5 bases each). Trimming took 2 bases from V and 0 from J, leaving 9 bases between them. CDR3 length: 15 residues. Germline-derived CDR1 and CDR2 are SGHDT and YYEEEE. The CDR3 DNA sequence: TGTGCCAGCAGCTTACTGGGGGTAGCCAAAAACATTCAGTACTTC. Translation: CASSLLGVAKNIQYF.

The V and J genes are TRBV27 and TRBJ2-7, with 8 bases fitting TRBD1. There are 15 residues in the CDR3. CDR1 MNHEY and CDR2 SMNVEV come from the germline V gene (reference sequence). V dropped 4 bases and J dropped 3; count of bases not matched to a gene: 8. CDR3 protein: CASSSSRTGYYEQYF. The CDR3 DNA sequence: TGTGCCAGCAGTTCTAGCCGGACAGGGTACTACGAGCAGTACTTC.